The 15 T cell receptor beta chains reported below all come from one sample, sequenced in a study of T cell repertoires in cytomegalovirus infection. TCRdb re-derived calls from the reads in MiXCR, one entry per CDR3 protein. This table holds around 740,000 distinct CDR3 sequences, 35% to 45% found once. The sample consisted of PBMCs. Receptor source: a human donor in good health (CMV status not recorded). Some clones in this sample may be carry-over from other donors' samples.

This clonotype has a handful of counts. For the CDR3, the DNA is TGTGCCAGCAGCCGGGGACAGGAAACTTTCTTT. Residues: CASSRGQETFF. The rearrangement uses TRBV7-9 and TRBJ1-1; 8 bases line up with TRBD1. The CDR3 covers 11 residues. Germline CDR1 is SEHNR and CDR2 is FQNEAQ (reference sequence). The V segment lost 5 bases and the J segment 12 bases; nucleotides outside the gene matches: 5.

The J gene is TRBJ1-2, the V gene TRBV7-9; D uncertain. Trimming pared 5 bases from V and 0 bases from J, leaving 16 bases between. Per germline, CDR1 SEHNR and CDR2 FQNEAQ (reference sequence). The CDR3 sequence is 16 residues long. The CDR3 is CASSPYYPEANYGYTF. CDR3 sequence (DNA): TGTGCCAGCAGCCCCTACTATCCGGAGGCTAACTATGGCTACACCTTC.

The table lists this clonotype with a few counts. The chain has TRBV30 and TRBJ1-2; the D is unclear. The germline V and J ends were trimmed by 0 bases and 4 bases, with 9 bases remaining between them. This CDR3 has 13 amino acids. The germline gives CDR1 GTSNPN, CDR2 SVGIG (reference sequence). The CDR3 protein is CAWSVNGLYGYTF. The CDR3 bases are TGTGCCTGGAGTGTTAACGGCCTCTATGGCTACACCTTC.

This clonotype was seen ten or more times. The V gene is TRBV7-8, the J gene TRBJ1-1; 7 bases are shared with TRBD1. Germline CDR1 and CDR2: SGHVS and FQNEAQ. The junction had 12 bases not matched to a gene; V was cut back by 4 bases and J by 1 base. The CDR3 runs to 17 residues. In nucleotides, the CDR3 is TGTGCCAGCAGCTGGTCTTCGGGACAGCTTCAGAACACTGAAGCTTTCTTT. It yields the protein CASSWSSGQLQNTEAFF.

The CDR3 DNA is TGCGCCAGCAGCTTGGCCTCGGGACTAAAAACCTACGAGCAGTACTTC. Translated: CASSLASGLKTYEQYF. The chain joins TRBV5-1 to TRBJ2-7, with 7 bases fitting TRBD2. The CDR3 is 16 amino acids. Germline values: CDR1 SGHRS, CDR2 YFSETQ. V gave up 0 bases and J gave up 2 bases; unmatched junction bases: 8.

Points on this clonotype: A read error is likely, as this CDR3 ends without the conserved phenylalanine or tryptophan. V and J are TRBV7-2 and TRBJ2-4; D gene uncertain. CDR3 length: 15 amino acids. The V gene's germline CDR1 is SGHTA and CDR2 FQGNSA. Trimming pared 2 bases from V and 3 bases from J, leaving 11 bases between. CDR3 in DNA: TGTGCCAGCAGCTTACGGGCAGGAGACAAAAACATTCAGTACTTA. Translated, it gives CASSLRAGDKNIQYL.

This clonotype was counted between two and nine times. This chain links TRBV11-2 with TRBJ1-1, with unresolved D. Germline CDR1 reads SGHAT; CDR2 reads FQNNGV. The CDR3 is 13 residues long. V dropped 3 bases and J dropped 4 bases, with 9 bases sitting between them. The DNA for the CDR3 is TGTGCCAGCAGCTTGTCCATGGGCACTGAAGCTTTCTTT. This translates into CASSLSMGTEAFF.

Worth noting for this clonotype: This is likely a read error, given that the CDR3 carries no conserved phenylalanine or tryptophan at its end. Because the CDR3's place on the DNA is in doubt, the DNA is left out and the CDR3 is given as listed by TCRdb. The J gene is TRBJ1-1, the V gene TRBV7-8. The CDR3 totals 14 residues, both ends included. CDR1 is SGHVS and CDR2 is FQNEAQ in the germline V gene. The CDR3 sequence: CASSLTREYTEALC.

Comment on this clonotype: A read error may explain this, as a much larger clone is one base away. The rearrangement uses TRBV7-2 and TRBJ1-1, with D perhaps matching TRBD1 (5 bases). V was pared by 3 bases and J by 10 bases, with 15 bases between. CDR1 SGHTA and CDR2 FQGNSA come from the germline V gene. The CDR3 loop spans 13 amino acids. The CDR3 DNA reads as TGTGCCAGCAGCTTTGACAGCCGGGTGGGAGCTTTCTTT. It codes for CASSFDSRVGAFF.

A single count supports this clonotype. The chain has TRBV29-1 and TRBJ1-1; 7 bases are shared with TRBD1. The CDR3 runs to 12 residues. Germline values: CDR1 SQVTM, CDR2 ANQGSEA. V lost 7 bases, J lost 7 bases, and 9 bases stayed unmatched. CDR3 sequence: CSAMGQTYEAFF. For the CDR3, the DNA is TGCAGCGCGATGGGACAGACCTATGAAGCTTTCTTT.

Remarks on this clonotype: A junction end diverges from the germline sequence, so it may reflect a read error. This CDR3 reads CASSLSDRGMNTEALF. In nucleotides, the CDR3 is TGTGCCAGCAGTTTATCCGACAGGGGGATGAACACTGAAGCTTTATTT. The gene calls are TRBV28 and TRBJ1-1, with 9 positions matching TRBD1. This CDR3 comprises 16 residues. The V gene's germline CDR1 is MDHEN and CDR2 SYDVKM.

The table lists this clonotype with many counts. This rearrangement joins TRBV7-6 to TRBJ1-6, with D perhaps TRBD1 (5 bases). The CDR3 is 14 amino acids. Between the trimmed V and J ends, which lost 5 bases and 14 bases, there was a span of 19 bases. CDR1 is SGHVS and CDR2 is FNYEAQ in the germline V gene. DNA for the CDR3: TGTGCCAGCAGCCCGGGACTGGGAAGGGGAACCCTCCACTTT. Its protein is CASSPGLGRGTLHF.

In its sample, this clonotype was seen a few times. The J gene is TRBJ2-3, the V gene TRBV11-2; TRBD1 aligns across 9 bases. The CDR3 totals 16 residues. The germline V gene has CDR1 SGHAT and CDR2 FQNNGV. V shed 6 bases, J shed 8 bases, and the junction held 15 bases outside the gene matches. Here the CDR3 DNA reads TGTGCCAGCAGTCGATCCGGGACAGGGTTCAAACCTACGCAGTATTTT. Its protein is CASSRSGTGFKPTQYF.

This clonotype was counted at least ten times. The chain uses TRBV7-2 and TRBJ2-7, with 9 bases aligning to TRBD1. CDR3 size: 13 residues. The V segment lost 5 bases and the J segment 7 bases; nucleotides outside the gene matches: 6. Looked up from germline, CDR1 is SGHTA and CDR2 is FQGNSA. The CDR3 DNA follows: TGTGCCAGCAGCCCGGACAGGGGTCGGGAGCAGTACTTC. Translated: CASSPDRGREQYF. Complete variable domain (other parts from reference TRBV7-2 and TRBJ2-7): GAGVSQSPSNKVTEKGKDVELRCDPISGHTALYWYRQSLGQGLEFLIYFQGNSAPDKSGLPSDRFSAERTGGSVSTLTIQRTQQEDSAVYLCASSPDRGREQYFGPGTRLTVT.

V is TRBV7-2 and J is TRBJ2-1; unclear D gene. Germline CDR1 and CDR2: SGHTA and FQGNSA. With 6 bases removed from V and 0 bases from J, the gap between germline ends came to 18 bases. This CDR3 spans 17 amino acids. For the CDR3, the DNA is TGTGCCAGCAGGGGTTCCCGGGCGTCGATCTCCTACAATGAGCAGTTCTTC. Encoded protein: CASRGSRASISYNEQFF.